This TCR beta chain was found in a study of cytomegalovirus exposure and HLA in healthy donors. Study results and limitations: In a later analysis, donors in an Asian-associated ancestry cluster reportedly had fewer N-insertions in productive TCRs than the cohort mean. Immune exposure data for these donors was limited to CMV serostatus. Rarity marked most TCR sequences, yet some public TCRs occurred in many donors.

In regard to this clone: The antigen is not known.

Primers: 60 Vbeta forward and 13 Jbeta reverse. Assay used: immunoSEQ multiplex PCR; TCRdb lists only in-frame clones, some missing. The table shows some 110,000 clones, with roughly 80% occurring only once. The V gene end was trimmed by 0 bases and the J gene end by 0 bases; junction bases not matched to a gene: 10. CDR3 length equals 18 residues. CDR1 and CDR2 (germline): SGDLS, YYNGEE. The sequence came from a man aged 30 to 39 in good health and CMV-seropositive. J is TRBJ2-5 and V is TRBV9; 8 bases are shared with TRBD2. Sample: PBMCs. CDR3 DNA sequence: TGTGCCAGCAGCGTAGATCGGGGGGGAGCACGGTACCAAGAGACCCAGTACTTC. It codes for CASSVDRGGARYQETQYF. The whole variable domain, remainder taken from reference TRBV9 and TRBJ2-5, is DSGVTQTPKHLITATGQRVTLRCSPRSGDLSVYWYQQSLDQGLQFLIQYYNGEERAKGNILERFSAQQFPDLHSELNLSSLELGDSALYFCASSVDRGGARYQETQYFGPGTRLLVL.